Below, one T cell receptor (beta chain) is given with its context. The data are from a study of blood T cell repertoires in COVID-19. As for the study in general: In each case, the material was cDNA or gDNA derived from T cells, B-cell-depleted T cells, or PBMCs.

Profiled with immunoSEQ multiplex PCR; TCRdb holds only in-frame clones, not every one. Of some 460,000 clones listed, around 88% are singletons. The CDR3 loop spans 14 amino acids. Trimming pared 4 bases from V and 0 bases from J, leaving 11 bases between. In germline, CDR1 is SGHNT, CDR2 YYREEE (reference sequence). The sample consisted of peripheral blood. This clonotype was obtained from a woman aged 25 to 39 with acute or convalescent COVID-19. The chain combines TRBV5-4 with TRBJ2-7, with a possible D match to TRBD2 (6 bases). The CDR3 spells CASSAPDYSYEQYF. The CDR3, as DNA: TGTGCCAGCAGCGCCCCGGACTACTCCTACGAGCAGTACTTC.